These 17 T cell receptor beta chains were all obtained from the same sample, sequenced in a study of cytomegalovirus exposure and HLA in healthy donors. Amplification used 60 Vbeta primers and 13 Jbeta primers. Sequencing was performed with immunoSEQ multiplex PCR; in TCRdb, only in-frame clones are kept and a portion is missing. The top ten hold 13% to 15% of the sample, which has fewer than 150,000 clones, 73% seen once. Sequences were obtained from PBMCs. Receptors originate from a human donor in good health.

V and J are TRBV6-5 and TRBJ1-2; the D gene is possibly TRBD1 (5 bases). The V end lost 6 bases, the J end lost 8 bases, and 13 bases lay between the germline ends. CDR3 size: 12 residues. Germline-derived CDR1 and CDR2 are MNHEY and SVGAGI. Here the CDR3 reads CASRTQGGGYTF. CDR3 DNA: TGTGCCAGCAGAACCCAGGGTGGAGGCTACACCTTC.

The rearrangement joins TRBV7-9 to TRBJ2-5; D perhaps matches TRBD2 (5 bases). The CDR3 is 12 amino acids. V was cut by 5 bases and J by 5 bases, with 9 bases left in between. The germline CDR1 and CDR2 sequences are SEHNR and FQNEAQ (reference sequence). CDR3 bases: TGTGCCAGCAGCCCACCGGGGGAGACCCAGTACTTC. Translation gives CASSPPGETQYF.

This clone was seen more than once but under ten times. The chain joins TRBV11-2 to TRBJ1-6, with 10 bases matching TRBD1. The CDR3 loop spans 14 amino acids. CDR1 SGHAT and CDR2 FQNNGV come from the germline V gene. The V and J ends lost 5 bases and 9 bases, in that order; junction bases with no gene match: 4. CDR3 nucleotide sequence: TGTGCCAGCAGCCTCCGGACAGGGGGTTCACCCCTCCACTTT. It is translated as CASSLRTGGSPLHF.

The rearrangement links TRBV5-4 to TRBJ1-4, with D possibly being TRBD1 (6 bases). Per germline, CDR1 SGHNT and CDR2 YYREEE (reference sequence). This CDR3 region has 15 residues. Trimming stripped 4 bases from V and 8 bases from J, with 18 bases between. Here the CDR3 DNA reads TGTGCCAGCAGCACGACCGGGAGGGGGACAGAAAAACTGTTTTTT. It codes for CASSTTGRGTEKLFF.

The chain recombines TRBV13 with TRBJ1-6; D is undetermined. The CDR3 runs to 12 residues. Germline CDR1 reads PRHDT; CDR2 reads FYEKMQ (reference sequence). Deletions cut 3 bases from V and 9 bases from J, with 6 bases between. In nucleotides, the CDR3 is TGTGCCAGCAGCTTTCCAGTTTCACCCCTCCACTTT. Its translation is CASSFPVSPLHF.

The chain uses TRBV18 and TRBJ2-1, with 9 positions matching TRBD2. Germline V CDR1 and CDR2: KGHSH, LQKENI. The length of the CDR3 is 15 residues. V gave up 4 bases and J gave up 4 bases; unmatched junction bases: 5. This chain's CDR3 is CASSLGTSFYNEQFF. CDR3 coding DNA: TGTGCCAGCTCACTTGGGACTAGCTTTTACAATGAGCAGTTCTTC.

The chain is built from TRBV7-8 and TRBJ1-2; 9 nucleotides line up with TRBD1. V shed 1 base and J 6 bases; nucleotides not matched to a gene: 12. The CDR3 is 17 amino acids. From germline, CDR1 is SGHVS and CDR2 FQNEAQ. The chain's CDR3 is CASSLGYRGRRRDGYTF. For the CDR3, the DNA is TGTGCCAGCAGCTTAGGGTACAGGGGGCGAAGGAGGGATGGCTACACCTTC.

In this sample, this clone turned up a few times. The chain combines TRBV5-1 with TRBJ2-5, with a weak D call TRBD1 (6 bases). CDR3 size: 15 residues. V was clipped by 3 bases and J by 3 bases, with 15 bases between them. Germline V CDR1 and CDR2: SGHRS, YFSETQ. CDR3 protein: CASSYRAGAEETQYF. In DNA form, the CDR3 reads TGCGCCAGCAGCTACCGGGCAGGGGCAGAAGAGACCCAGTACTTC.

In the case of this clone: Compared with germline, one end of the junction differs, possibly owing to a read error. Within the sample, other DNA sequences also encode this same CDR3. The chain joins TRBV7-6 to TRBJ2-7, with 7 bases identical to TRBD1. The CDR3 has 14 amino acids. CDR1 is SGHVS, CDR2 FNYEAQ, per germline. The CDR3 nucleotides read TGTGCCAGCAGCCGACGGACAGGAGACTACGAACAGTACTTC. Protein product: CASSRRTGDYEQYF.

The V call is TRBV5-6, the J call TRBJ1-1; 10 nucleotides align to TRBD1. Per germline, CDR1 SGHDT and CDR2 YYEEEE. With V trimmed by 2 bases and J by 3 bases, 4 bases remained unmatched. This CDR3 spans 15 amino acids. CDR3 DNA: TGTGCCAGCAGCTTTACCGGACAGGGGGACACTGAAGCTTTCTTT. Translating it yields CASSFTGQGDTEAFF.

This chain joins TRBV27 and TRBJ2-5; weak D call: TRBD1 (6 bases). CDR3 length equals 12 residues. V was shortened by 9 bases and J by 4 bases, with 12 bases between the two germline ends. In germline, CDR1 is MNHEY, CDR2 SMNVEV (reference sequence). The CDR3 DNA reads as TGTGCCAGTTCACAGGGTGGAGAGACCCAGTACTTC. Its protein product is CASSQGGETQYF.

V gene TRBV5-1 combines with J gene TRBJ2-1; 7 nucleotides agree with TRBD2. The CDR3 loop spans 14 amino acids. With V trimmed by 4 bases and J by 5 bases, 6 bases remained unmatched. The V gene's germline CDR1 is SGHRS and CDR2 YFSETQ. The CDR3 DNA follows: TGCGCCAGCAGCCTTAGCGGGCCTGACAATGAGCAGTTCTTC. Amino acids: CASSLSGPDNEQFF.

In its sample, this clone was seen a few times. This chain links TRBV6-5 with TRBJ2-7; the D gene is possibly TRBD2 (6 bases). CDR3 length: 13 amino acids. CDR1 MNHEY and CDR2 SVGAGI come from the germline V gene. V gave up 6 bases and J gave up 9 bases, with 18 bases separating them. The CDR3 sequence: CASSRRELGVQYF. CDR3 DNA sequence: TGTGCCAGCAGCCGACGGGAGTTGGGCGTGCAGTACTTC.

The V and J genes are TRBV2 and TRBJ1-2, with TRBD1 matching over 10 bases. V shed 8 bases and J 6 bases; nucleotides not matched to a gene: 9. The length of the CDR3 is 14 residues. The germline gives CDR1 SNHLY, CDR2 FYNNEI. The CDR3 protein is CASRLEGTGDGYTF. CDR3 bases: TGTGCCAGCCGGCTAGAGGGGACAGGGGATGGCTACACCTTC. Full variable domain (missing parts from reference TRBV2 and TRBJ1-2): EPEVTQTPSHQVTQMGQEVILRCVPISNHLYFYWYRQILGQKVEFLVSFYNNEISEKSEIFDDQFSVERPDGSNFTLKIRSTKLEDSAMYFCASRLEGTGDGYTFGSGTRLTVV.

For the CDR3, the DNA is TGTGCCAGCAGCTCACCGGGACAGCCAAATGAAAAACTGTTTTTT. This sequence encodes CASSSPGQPNEKLFF. This rearrangement joins TRBV28 to TRBJ1-4; TRBD1 matches 7 bases. The CDR3 consists of 15 residues. Trimming cost V 6 bases and J 5 bases; bases outside gene matches: 9. Germline V lookup: CDR1 MDHEN, CDR2 SYDVKM.

This chain links TRBV6-1 with TRBJ1-2; D is possibly TRBD1 (5 bases). CDR1 is MNHNS and CDR2 is SASEGT in the germline V gene. Trimming pared 1 base from V and 5 bases from J, leaving 11 bases between. CDR3 length equals 14 residues. The CDR3 DNA follows: TGTGCCAGCAGTGAAGTGGGGGGACTTTATGGCTACACCTTC. It encodes CASSEVGGLYGYTF.

J is TRBJ2-1 and V is TRBV6-5; 10 bases are shared with TRBD2. J was trimmed by 12 bases and V by 6 bases; bases with no gene match: 14. Germline V gives CDR1 MNHEY, CDR2 SVGAGI. There are 15 residues in the CDR3. CDR3 sequence: CASSPSGREAQVQFF. Here the CDR3 DNA reads TGTGCCAGCAGCCCGAGCGGGAGGGAAGCCCAAGTGCAGTTCTTC.